This T cell receptor (beta chain) stems from a study of shared clonotypes between healthy human individuals. Samples underwent the assay at deep level. Assay used: immunoSEQ multiplex PCR; TCRdb lists only in-frame clones, some missing. This sample carries millions of clones, 90% to 95% of them seen once, and the ten largest clones take around 1.7%. The naive CD8 subset, CD45RO-negative cells positively selected for CCR7, excluded terminally differentiated effector memory CD45RA+ cells. Between the trimmed V and J ends, which lost 4 bases and 5 bases, there was a span of 11 bases. CDR3 length: 13 residues. In germline, CDR1 is LGHNA, CDR2 YSLEER.

This receptor was taken from a young man in good health. Some clones in this sample may be carry-over from other donors' samples. V usage is TRBV4-3 and J usage is TRBJ2-5; maybe TRBD2 (5 bases). The sequencing input was naive CD8+ T cells from PBMCs. CDR3: CASSPGLGETQYF. CDR3 in DNA: TGCGCCAGCAGCCCCGGACTGGGGGAGACCCAGTACTTC.